The 6 T cell receptor beta chains reported below all come from one sample, sequenced in a study of memory CD4+ T cells and cytomegalovirus serostatus. Clones were sequenced by immunoSEQ multiplex PCR, and TCRdb holds only the in-frame ones, with some missing. The sample has about 41,000 clones; roughly 77% are singletons. The sort gate was single viable CD3+CD4+CD8-CD45RO+ cells for memory CD4+ T cells. The source material was memory CD4+ T cells from blood. The receptors derive from an adult in good health and CMV-seronegative.

This clone came up a few times. The V and J genes are TRBV10-2 and TRBJ1-6, with D possibly matching TRBD1 (6 bases). Germline loops: CDR1 WSHSY, CDR2 SAAADI. The CDR3 consists of 14 residues. The V gene lost 4 bases and the J gene lost 10 bases, with 14 bases spanning the gap. CDR3 nucleotides: TGCGCCAGCAGTGCGGCCAGGGGAGACTCACCCCTCCACTTT. Translating it yields CASSAARGDSPLHF.

This chain connects TRBV5-1 to TRBJ2-1; TRBD2 aligns across 10 bases. J gave up 4 bases and V 9 bases, and 13 bases lay outside the gene matches. This CDR3 is built from 16 residues. Germline V gives CDR1 SGHRS, CDR2 YFSETQ. CDR3 sequence reads: CATRTGPAGGYNEQFF. DNA of the CDR3: TGCGCCACCAGGACAGGGCCAGCGGGAGGGTACAATGAGCAGTTCTTC.

V is TRBV2 and J is TRBJ2-1; 8 nucleotides align to TRBD2. After removal of 6 bases from V and 8 bases from J, the junction contained 9 bases not matched to a gene. Germline V gene lookup returns CDR1 SNHLY and CDR2 FYNNEI. The CDR3 has 14 residues. The CDR3 coding sequence is TGTGCCAGCAGGGGGACCAGCGGGGGAGATGAGCAGTTCTTC. Its translation: CASRGTSGGDEQFF. Together with reference TRBV2 and TRBJ2-1, the CDR3 gives the full variable domain: EPEVTQTPSHQVTQMGQEVILRCVPISNHLYFYWYRQILGQKVEFLVSFYNNEISEKSEIFDDQFSVERPDGSNFTLKIRSTKLEDSAMYFCASRGTSGGDEQFFGPGTRLTVL.

The chain links TRBV7-8 to TRBJ2-7, with TRBD1 identical over 8 bases. The CDR3 totals 16 residues. V trimming: 0 bases; J trimming: 2 bases; junction bases outside the gene matches: 6. Germline V gene sequence: CDR1 SGHVS, CDR2 FQNEAQ. The CDR3 sequence: CASSLAATGGTYEQYF. DNA for the CDR3: TGTGCCAGCAGCTTAGCCGCCACAGGGGGTACCTACGAGCAGTACTTC.

J is TRBJ1-2 and V is TRBV18, with D maybe TRBD1 (6 bases). Germline values: CDR1 KGHSH, CDR2 LQKENI. This CDR3 spans 17 amino acids. Trimming cost V 1 base and J 6 bases, with 21 bases left between them. CDR3 sequence: CASSPQELRGATNGYTF. CDR3 sequence (DNA): TGTGCCAGCTCACCACAAGAATTGCGGGGGGCCACCAATGGCTACACCTTC.

The chain employs TRBV11-2 and TRBJ1-4, with 9 bases that match TRBD1. J gave up 7 bases and V 5 bases, and 8 bases lay outside the gene matches. The CDR3 sequence is 15 residues long. Germline assignment: CDR1 SGHAT and CDR2 FQNNGV. DNA of the CDR3: TGTGCCAGCAGCCGATCACAGGGGGCGAGTGAAAAACTGTTTTTT. Encoded protein: CASSRSQGASEKLFF.